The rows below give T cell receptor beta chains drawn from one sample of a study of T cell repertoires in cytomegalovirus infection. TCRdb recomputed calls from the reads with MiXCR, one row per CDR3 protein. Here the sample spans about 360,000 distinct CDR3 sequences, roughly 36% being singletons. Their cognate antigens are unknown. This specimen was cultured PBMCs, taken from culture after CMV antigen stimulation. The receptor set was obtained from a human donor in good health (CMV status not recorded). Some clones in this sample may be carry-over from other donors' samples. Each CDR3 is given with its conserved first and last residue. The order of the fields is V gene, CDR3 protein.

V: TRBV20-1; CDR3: CSARDPRQGSHGYTF
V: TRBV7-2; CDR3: CASSFKLAGTDTQYF
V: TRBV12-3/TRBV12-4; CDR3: CASSFKGGNQPQHF
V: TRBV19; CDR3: CASSLTGTSGFYNEQFF
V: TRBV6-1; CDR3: CARMTTQTDTQYF
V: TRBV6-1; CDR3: CASVRGRDEQFF
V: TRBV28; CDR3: CASSLGGSVNTIYF
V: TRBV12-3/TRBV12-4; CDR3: CASTWTIYNEQFF
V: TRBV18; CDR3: CASSRSRATDTQYF
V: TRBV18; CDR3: CASSPQGSRGDTQYF
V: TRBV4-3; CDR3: CASSQGMTGTSGRLRTDTQYF
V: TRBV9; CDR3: CASSERGLDSTDTQYF
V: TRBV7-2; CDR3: CASSLVKGAGANVLTF
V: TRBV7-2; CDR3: CASSLLEAGEAFF
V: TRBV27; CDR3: CASSRRGPTEAFF
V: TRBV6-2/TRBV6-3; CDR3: CASSYLRGYEQYF
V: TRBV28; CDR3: CASSSPPQNTEAFF
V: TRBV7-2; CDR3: CASSSDRDSGNTIYF
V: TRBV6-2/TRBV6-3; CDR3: CASSYPRRGNYEQFF
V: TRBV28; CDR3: CASSLVGRLGTEAFF
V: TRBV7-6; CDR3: CASSIMADTQYF
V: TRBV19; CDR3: CASMPGGFDYGYTF
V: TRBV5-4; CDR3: CASSLAGTVMNTEAFF
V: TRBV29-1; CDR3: CSVDVAGGIYEQYF
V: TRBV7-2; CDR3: CASSPALGRTSGYTF
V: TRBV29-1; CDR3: CSATDVNTEAFF
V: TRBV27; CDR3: CASSHQLAGYTDTQYF
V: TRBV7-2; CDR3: CASSLGGNSNQPQHF
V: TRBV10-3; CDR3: CAISEGRDQPQHF
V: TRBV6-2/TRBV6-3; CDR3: CASRTWRTNEKLFF
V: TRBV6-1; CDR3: CASSRGLLPHEQYF
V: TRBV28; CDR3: CASTLGPMETQYF
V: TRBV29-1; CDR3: CSVDEGQSKGETQYF
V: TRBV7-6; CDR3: CASGPPAFSGNTIYF
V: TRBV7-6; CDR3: CASSPRTPYEQYF
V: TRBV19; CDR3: CASSWGTQPQHF
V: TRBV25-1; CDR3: CASTGSSYNEQFF
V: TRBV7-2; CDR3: CASFEGPGRANYGYTF
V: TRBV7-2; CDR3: CASSLNRPGNNQPQHF
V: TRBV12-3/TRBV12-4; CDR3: CASTFGGLSDTQYF
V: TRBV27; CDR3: CASKTGLNEQFF
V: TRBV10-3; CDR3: CAISSAVGTGLGGYTF
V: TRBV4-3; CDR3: CASSQEGGYRGNNYGYTF
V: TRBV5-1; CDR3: CASSLGLEYGYTF
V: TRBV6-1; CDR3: CASTPVISGANVLTF
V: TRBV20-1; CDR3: CSAPGQSNYGYTF
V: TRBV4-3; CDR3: CASSQGLLRTGVPQRLMNTEAFF
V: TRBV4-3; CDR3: CASSQELGSETQYF
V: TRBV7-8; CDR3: CASSLAMEGWVQPQHF
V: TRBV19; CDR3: CASSIWASGTVGNEQFF